A selection of T cell receptor beta chains follows, all from one sample in a study of T cell changes during pregnancy in multiple sclerosis. Produced via immunoSEQ multiplex PCR; TCRdb's table is partial and in-frame only. Of 90,000 or so clones in the sample, about 92% were seen once. The source was peripheral blood, collected in the first trimester of pregnancy. The source is a female donor with multiple sclerosis, enrolled in a pregnancy study. Both conserved end residues are part of each CDR3. The D gene is left open where the match is weak. Expanded clones get a size class; other rows say once, few or many, or leave the size out.

size	V	D	J	CDR3	DNA
-	TRBV5-1	TRBD1	TRBJ1-4	CASRRTGGPREKLFF	TGCGCCAGCAGACGCACAGGGGGTCCGAGGGAAAAACTGTTTTTT
-	TRBV5-4	TRBD1	TRBJ2-3	CASRRTGGTDTQYF	TGTGCCAGCAGGCGGACAGGGGGCACAGATACGCAGTATTTT
-	TRBV25-1	-	TRBJ2-1	CASRQGVLDEQFF	TGTGCCAGCAGACAGGGAGTTCTCGATGAGCAGTTCTTC
-	TRBV9	TRBD1	TRBJ2-7	CASSGSRGHLEQYF	TGTGCCAGCAGCGGAAGCAGGGGGCATCTCGAGCAGTACTTC
-	TRBV5-1	TRBD2	TRBJ2-7	CASSTSTGGPYEQYF	TGCGCCAGCAGCACGAGCACGGGAGGGCCGTACGAGCAGTACTTC
-	TRBV14	TRBD2	TRBJ2-7	CASSQWTSSREQYF	TGTGCCAGCAGCCAGTGGACTAGCTCGCGCGAGCAGTACTTC
-	TRBV18	TRBD2	TRBJ2-7	CASSPEGRLAAISYEQYF	TGTGCCAGCTCACCCGAGGGGAGACTAGCGGCCATCTCCTACGAGCAGTACTTC
-	TRBV27	TRBD2	TRBJ2-7	CASSFASGRYNYEQYF	TGTGCCAGCAGTTTCGCTAGCGGGAGGTACAACTACGAGCAGTACTTC
-	TRBV29-1	-	TRBJ2-1	CSVESFGGRMQFF	TGCAGCGTTGAGAGCTTTGGAGGGCGCATGCAGTTCTTC
-	TRBV2	TRBD1	TRBJ2-1	CASSTRTGTGDEQFF	TGTGCCAGCAGTACCCGGACCGGGACAGGGGATGAGCAGTTCTTC
-	TRBV6-5	-	TRBJ2-2	CASSYFASGELFF	TGTGCCAGCAGTTATTTTGCGTCCGGGGAGCTGTTTTTT
-	TRBV27	-	TRBJ1-2	CASSPAGILYGYTF	TGTGCCAGCAGTCCTGCCGGGATCCTGTATGGCTACACCTTC
-	TRBV5-1	-	TRBJ1-2	CASSLAVEGRDGYTF	TGCGCCAGCAGCTTGGCGGTGGAAGGCAGGGATGGCTACACCTTC
-	TRBV6-6	-	TRBJ1-2	CASSRWGGYGYTF	TGTGCCAGCAGCCGGTGGGGGGGCTATGGCTACACCTTC
-	TRBV7-9	TRBD1	TRBJ2-7	CASSPNRDRVYEQYF	TGTGCCAGCAGCCCCAATCGGGACAGAGTCTACGAGCAGTACTTC
-	TRBV2	-	TRBJ2-3	CASSEEAGSTDTQYF	TGTGCCAGCAGTGAAGAGGCGGGTAGCACAGATACGCAGTATTTT
-	TRBV5-4	-	TRBJ2-7	CASSLPSSDEQYF	TGTGCCAGCAGCTTGCCCTCCAGCGACGAGCAGTACTTC
-	TRBV7-8	TRBD2	TRBJ2-3	CASSFWTSGRTDTQYF	TGTGCCAGCAGCTTTTGGACTAGCGGGAGAACAGATACGCAGTATTTT
-	TRBV7-9	-	TRBJ2-7	CASTSQGLAPYEQYF	TGTGCCAGCACCTCCCAGGGTTTGGCGCCCTACGAGCAGTACTTC
-	TRBV19	-	TRBJ2-2	CASSPLGLATGELFF	TGTGCCAGTAGTCCCCTAGGGCTAGCCACCGGGGAGCTGTTTTTT
-	TRBV11-2	TRBD2	TRBJ2-2	CASSFTSGSAGELFF	TGTGCCAGCAGCTTTACTAGCGGGAGTGCCGGGGAGCTGTTTTTT
-	TRBV18	-	TRBJ1-2	CASSPIQGNYGYTF	TGTGCCAGCTCACCGATACAGGGAAACTATGGCTACACCTTC
-	TRBV10-3	TRBD1	TRBJ2-5	CAIGSTGGRETQYF	TGTGCCATCGGATCGACAGGGGGGAGGGAGACCCAGTACTTC
-	TRBV29-1	-	TRBJ2-7	CSVDSLLGLVTYEQYF	TGCAGCGTTGATAGCTTATTGGGGCTAGTTACCTACGAGCAGTACTTC
-	TRBV11-2	-	TRBJ2-5	CASSLEEGWGQETQYF	TGTGCCAGCAGCTTGGAGGAGGGGTGGGGACAAGAGACCCAGTACTTC
-	TRBV25-1	TRBD2	TRBJ2-7	CASSEWGLAAYEQYF	TGTGCCAGCAGTGAATGGGGACTAGCGGCCTACGAGCAGTACTTC
once	TRBV6-5	TRBD2	TRBJ2-1	CASRLAGGNNEQFF	TGTGCCAGCAGACTAGCGGGAGGGAACAATGAGCAGTTCTTC
-	TRBV6-1	TRBD2	TRBJ2-7	CASRLAGVVNEQYF	TGTGCCAGCAGGTTAGCGGGAGTAGTGAACGAGCAGTACTTC
-	TRBV19	-	TRBJ1-5	CASSTTGFDGGYSNQPQHF	TGTGCCAGTAGTACCACAGGGTTCGACGGGGGGTATAGCAATCAGCCCCAGCATTTT